A single sample is the source of the 18 T cell receptor beta chains below, sequenced in a study of blood T cell repertoires in COVID-19. Repertoires were generated with immunoSEQ multiplex PCR, while TCRdb's copy carries only in-frame clones and drops some. The table has a few hundred thousand clones, about four fifths seen once. Sequencing was done on a sample of PBMCs or T cells enriched from blood (not recorded which). These receptors were obtained from a woman aged 45-60 years who had recovered from COVID-19.

V is TRBV19 and J is TRBJ1-4; the D gene is possibly TRBD1 (6 bases). The CDR3 is 16 residues long. Germline V gene lookup returns CDR1 LNHDA and CDR2 SQIVND (reference sequence). V was clipped by 0 bases and J by 5 bases, with 13 bases between them. The CDR3: CASSIDGTGPNEKLFF. For the CDR3, the DNA is TGTGCCAGTAGTATAGATGGCACAGGGCCGAATGAAAAACTGTTTTTT.

J is TRBJ1-1 and V is TRBV7-2, with D unclear. CDR3 length equals 15 residues. CDR1 is SGHTA and CDR2 is FQGNSA in the germline V gene. V was cut by 3 bases and J by 0 bases, with 11 bases left in between. CDR3 DNA: TGTGCCAGCAGCTTGAGGGTGGGGTTGAACACTGAAGCTTTCTTT. This encodes CASSLRVGLNTEAFF.

This chain connects TRBV27 to TRBJ1-5; TRBD1 might be the D (5 bases). The CDR3 has 15 residues. Germline CDR1 MNHEY, CDR2 SMNVEV (reference sequence). V lost 6 bases to trimming and J lost 5 bases, with 17 bases between them. The DNA for the CDR3 is TGTGCCAGCAGCTTCTCCGTACAGGCCCATCAGCCCCAGCATTTT. This gives the protein CASSFSVQAHQPQHF.

The chain carries TRBV7-9 and TRBJ1-2; 9 nucleotides line up with TRBD1. This CDR3 comprises 13 residues. From germline, CDR1 is SEHNR and CDR2 FQNEAQ (reference sequence). With 5 bases clipped from V and 6 bases from J, the junction kept 4 bases outside the gene matches. This chain's CDR3 is CASSSHRGHGYTF. CDR3 sequence (DNA): TGTGCCAGCAGCAGTCACAGGGGGCATGGCTACACCTTC.

The V call is TRBV27, the J call TRBJ2-1; TRBD2 matches 7 bases. The V gene end was trimmed by 10 bases and the J gene end by 10 bases; junction bases not matched to a gene: 10. CDR3 length: 12 residues. From germline, CDR1 is MNHEY and CDR2 SMNVEV (reference sequence). DNA of the CDR3: TGTGCCACAGGGAGGGGCGGGCGGGAGCAGTTCTTC. This translates into CATGRGGREQFF.

In this sample, this clone turned up once. The chain is built from TRBV3-1 (or the pseudogene TRBV3-2) and TRBJ1-1, with 8 nucleotides matching TRBD1. The CDR3 is 14 amino acids. CDR1 LGHDT and CDR2 YNNKEL come from the germline V gene (reference sequence). V trimming: 4 bases; J trimming: 6 bases; junction bases outside the gene matches: 7. The CDR3 nucleotides are TGTGCCAGCAGCCCAGGGGGCGGGTCCGCTGAAGCTTTCTTT. Translating it yields CASSPGGGSAEAFF.

The rearrangement joins TRBV11-2 to TRBJ1-2; 8 bases align to TRBD1. The CDR3 is 20 amino acids. Germline trimming cut 0 bases from V and 2 bases from J; bases unmatched to any gene: 17. The V gene's germline CDR1 is SGHAT and CDR2 FQNNGV. CDR3 sequence: CASSLDYGWGGQGANYGYTF. The CDR3 coding sequence is TGTGCCAGCAGCTTAGATTATGGTTGGGGAGGGCAGGGGGCGAACTATGGCTACACCTTC.

The V call is TRBV7-8, the J call TRBJ2-5; D might be TRBD1 (6 bases). CDR1 and CDR2 from the germline V gene are SGHVS and FQNEAQ. V lost 5 bases to trimming and J lost 5 bases, with 9 bases between them. This CDR3 has 12 residues. CDR3 in amino acids: CASSPQGETQYF. CDR3 nucleotide sequence: TGTGCCAGCAGCCCCCAGGGGGAGACCCAGTACTTC.

This clone has only one observation. The chain recombines TRBV7-2 with TRBJ2-5, with 9 bases lining up with TRBD1. The junction had 3 bases not matched to a gene; V was cut back by 2 bases and J by 5 bases. Germline V gives CDR1 SGHTA, CDR2 FQGNSA. This CDR3 comprises 14 residues. CDR3 in DNA: TGTGCCAGCAGCTTAAACAGGGGGCGGGAGACCCAGTACTTC. Protein sequence: CASSLNRGRETQYF.

V and J are TRBV7-2 and TRBJ2-5; 8 nucleotides line up with TRBD1. V gave up 5 bases and J gave up 0 bases; unmatched junction bases: 8. CDR3 length equals 16 residues. Germline V gene data show CDR1 as SGHTA and CDR2 as FQGNSA. The CDR3 spells CASSVQGARYQETQYF. CDR3 DNA sequence: TGTGCCAGCAGCGTGCAGGGGGCGCGATACCAAGAGACCCAGTACTTC.

The genes are TRBV7-2 and TRBJ1-2; no definite D call. There are 15 residues in the CDR3. The germline V and J ends were trimmed by 2 bases and 4 bases, with 14 bases remaining between them. The germline V gene encodes CDR1 SGHTA and CDR2 FQGNSA. Written as DNA, the CDR3 is TGTGCCAGCAGCTTACTTCCCCGGGAGACCTATGGCTACACCTTC. Encoded protein: CASSLLPRETYGYTF. Looking up the rest from reference TRBV7-2 and TRBJ1-2 gives the full variable domain: GAGVSQSPSNKVTEKGKDVELRCDPISGHTALYWYRQSLGQGLEFLIYFQGNSAPDKSGLPSDRFSAERTGGSVSTLTIQRTQQEDSAVYLCASSLLPRETYGYTFGSGTRLTVV.

In this sample, this clone turned up once. The chain has TRBV6-5 and TRBJ2-1, with 13 nucleotides matching TRBD2. This CDR3 region has 15 residues. J gave up 8 bases and V 10 bases, and 11 bases lay outside the gene matches. CDR1 MNHEY and CDR2 SVGAGI come from the germline V gene. Here the CDR3 DNA reads TGTGCCACCGCAGCAGGACTAGCGGGAGTCGATGAGCAGTTCTTC. Its protein product is CATAAGLAGVDEQFF.

V is TRBV7-8 and J is TRBJ1-1, with a weak D call TRBD1 (5 bases). Germline CDR1 and CDR2: SGHVS and FQNEAQ. The ends were cut back, 0 bases at V and 4 bases at J, with 9 bases in the middle. The CDR3 spans 14 residues. CDR3 loop: CASSLARQGTEAFF. The CDR3 DNA follows: TGTGCCAGCAGCTTAGCCCGGCAGGGCACTGAAGCTTTCTTT.

In its sample, this clone was seen a few times. This chain joins TRBV19 and TRBJ2-3; the D gene is possibly TRBD1 (6 bases). V dropped 2 bases and J dropped 4 bases, with 13 bases sitting between them. The CDR3 is 15 residues long. Germline assignment: CDR1 LNHDA and CDR2 SQIVND (reference sequence). CDR3 DNA: TGTGCCAGTAGTATATCAGGACAGTCGGCAGATACGCAGTATTTT. Translated, it gives CASSISGQSADTQYF.

This clone was picked up one time. V and J are TRBV30 and TRBJ1-2, with D perhaps matching TRBD1 (6 bases). Looked up from germline, CDR1 is GTSNPN and CDR2 is SVGIG (reference sequence). With 6 bases removed from V and 3 bases from J, the gap between germline ends came to 14 bases. The CDR3 has 13 residues. The CDR3 is CACPFGTYYGYTF. CDR3 sequence (DNA): TGTGCCTGTCCCTTTGGGACATACTATGGCTACACCTTC.

The chain combines TRBV18 with TRBJ2-5, with D possibly TRBD1 on 5 matching bases. V lost 8 bases and J lost 1, with 11 bases in between. The germline CDR1 and CDR2 sequences are KGHSH and LQKENI. The length of the CDR3 is 13 residues. CDR3 in amino acids: CASGTTAQETQYF. The CDR3 coding sequence is TGTGCCAGCGGCACGACAGCCCAAGAGACCCAGTACTTC.

The chain couples TRBV6-5 to TRBJ2-2, with 7 bases fitting TRBD1. J was trimmed by 7 bases and V by 6 bases; bases with no gene match: 8. The CDR3 spans 14 residues. From germline, CDR1 is MNHEY and CDR2 SVGAGI. The CDR3 DNA reads as TGTGCCAGCAGGGTAACAGGGGAGCACGGGGAGCTGTTTTTT. It yields the protein CASRVTGEHGELFF.

This clone was seen a few times. This chain connects TRBV5-1 to TRBJ2-7; no reliable D call. With 4 bases removed from V and 0 bases from J, the gap between germline ends came to 11 bases. The CDR3 totals 14 residues. Germline CDR1 is SGHRS and CDR2 is YFSETQ. The CDR3 DNA reads as TGCGCCAGCAGCCCGCAGGTCAGCTCCTACGAGCAGTACTTC. It is translated as CASSPQVSSYEQYF.